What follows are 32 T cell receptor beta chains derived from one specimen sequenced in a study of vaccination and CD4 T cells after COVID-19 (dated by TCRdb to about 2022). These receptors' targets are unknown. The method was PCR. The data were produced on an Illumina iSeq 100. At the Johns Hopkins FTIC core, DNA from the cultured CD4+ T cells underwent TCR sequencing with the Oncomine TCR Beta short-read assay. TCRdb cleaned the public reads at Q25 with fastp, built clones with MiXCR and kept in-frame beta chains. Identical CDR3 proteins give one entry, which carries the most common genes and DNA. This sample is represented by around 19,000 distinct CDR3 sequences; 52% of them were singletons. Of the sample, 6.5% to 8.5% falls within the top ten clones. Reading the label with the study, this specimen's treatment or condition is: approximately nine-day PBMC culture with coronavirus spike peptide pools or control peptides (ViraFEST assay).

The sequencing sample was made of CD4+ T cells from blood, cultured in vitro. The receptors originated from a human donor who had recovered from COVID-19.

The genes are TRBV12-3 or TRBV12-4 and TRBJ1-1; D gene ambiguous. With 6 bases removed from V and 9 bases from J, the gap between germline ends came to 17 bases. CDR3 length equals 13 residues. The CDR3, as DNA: TGTGCCAGCAGCTTATCCTTTGTTGACCAAGCTTTCTTT. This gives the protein CASSLSFVDQAFF.

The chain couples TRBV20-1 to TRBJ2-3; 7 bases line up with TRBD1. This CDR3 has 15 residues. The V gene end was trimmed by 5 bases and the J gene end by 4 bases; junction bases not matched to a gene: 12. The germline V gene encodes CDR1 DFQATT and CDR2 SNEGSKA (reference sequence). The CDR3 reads CSAPGPRGLADTQYF. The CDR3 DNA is TGCAGTGCTCCCGGCCCGAGGGGGCTGGCAGATACGCAGTATTTT.

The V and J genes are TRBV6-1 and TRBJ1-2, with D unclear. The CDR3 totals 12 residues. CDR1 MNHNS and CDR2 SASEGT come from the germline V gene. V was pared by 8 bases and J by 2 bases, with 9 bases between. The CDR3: CASWVQNYGYTF. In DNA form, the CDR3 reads TGTGCCAGCTGGGTTCAGAACTATGGCTACACCTTC.

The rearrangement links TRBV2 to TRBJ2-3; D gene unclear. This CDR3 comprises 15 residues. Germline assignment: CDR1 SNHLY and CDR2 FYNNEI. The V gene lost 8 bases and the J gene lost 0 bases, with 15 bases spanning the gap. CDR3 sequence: CASERVDFSTDTQYF. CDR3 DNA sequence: TGTGCCAGCGAACGGGTTGACTTTAGCACAGATACGCAGTATTTT.

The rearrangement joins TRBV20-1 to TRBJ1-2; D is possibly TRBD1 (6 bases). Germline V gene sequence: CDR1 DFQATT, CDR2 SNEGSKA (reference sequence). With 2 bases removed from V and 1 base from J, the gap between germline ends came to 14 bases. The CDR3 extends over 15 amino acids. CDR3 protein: CSARSDRWINYGYTF. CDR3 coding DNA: TGCAGTGCTAGATCCGACAGGTGGATTAACTATGGCTACACCTTC.

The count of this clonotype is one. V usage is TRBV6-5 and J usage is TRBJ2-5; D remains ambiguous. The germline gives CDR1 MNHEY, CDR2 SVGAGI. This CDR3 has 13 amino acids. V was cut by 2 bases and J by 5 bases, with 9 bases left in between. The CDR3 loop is CASSYAGPETQYF. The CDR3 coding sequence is TGTGCCAGCAGTTACGCCGGTCCGGAGACCCAGTACTTC.

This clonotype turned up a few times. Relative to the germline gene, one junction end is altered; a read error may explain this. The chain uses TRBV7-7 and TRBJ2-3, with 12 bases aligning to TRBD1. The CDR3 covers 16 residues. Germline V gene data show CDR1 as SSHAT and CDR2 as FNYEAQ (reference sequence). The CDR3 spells CASSPLGQGATDTQYF. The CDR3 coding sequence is TGTGCTAGCAGCCCCCTGGGACAGGGGGCTACAGATACGCAGTATTTT.

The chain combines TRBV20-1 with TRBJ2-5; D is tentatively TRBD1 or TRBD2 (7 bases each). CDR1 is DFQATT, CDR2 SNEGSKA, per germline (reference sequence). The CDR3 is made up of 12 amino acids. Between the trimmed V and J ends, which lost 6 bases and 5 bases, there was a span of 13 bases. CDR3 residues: CSASGTDETQYF. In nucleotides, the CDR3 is TGCAGTGCAAGCGGGACAGATGAGACCCAGTACTTC.

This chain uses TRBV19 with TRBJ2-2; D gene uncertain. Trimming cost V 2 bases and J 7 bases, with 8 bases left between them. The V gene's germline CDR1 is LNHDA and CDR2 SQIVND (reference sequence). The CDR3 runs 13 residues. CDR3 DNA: TGTGCCAGTAGTATAAAGCGCGACGGGGAGCTGTTTTTT. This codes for CASSIKRDGELFF.

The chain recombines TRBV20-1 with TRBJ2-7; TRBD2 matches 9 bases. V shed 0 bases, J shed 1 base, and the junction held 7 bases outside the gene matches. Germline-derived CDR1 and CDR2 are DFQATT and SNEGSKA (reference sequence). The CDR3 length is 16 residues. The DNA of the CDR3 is TGCAGTGCTAGAGAGAGTCTAGCGGGAAGATCCTACGAGCAGTACTTC. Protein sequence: CSARESLAGRSYEQYF.

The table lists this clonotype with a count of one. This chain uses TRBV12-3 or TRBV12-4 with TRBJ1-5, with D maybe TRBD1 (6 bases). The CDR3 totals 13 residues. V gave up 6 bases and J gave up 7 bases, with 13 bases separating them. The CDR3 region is CASSLTGQQPQHF. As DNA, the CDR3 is TGTGCCAGCAGCTTGACGGGACAACAGCCCCAGCATTTT.

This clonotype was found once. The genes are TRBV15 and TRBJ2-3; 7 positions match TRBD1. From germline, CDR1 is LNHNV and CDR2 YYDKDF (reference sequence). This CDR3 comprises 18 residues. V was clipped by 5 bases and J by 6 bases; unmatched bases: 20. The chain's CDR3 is CATSLTGFGRVRSDTQYF. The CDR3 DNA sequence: TGTGCCACCAGCCTGACAGGGTTTGGGCGCGTCAGGTCCGATACGCAGTATTTT. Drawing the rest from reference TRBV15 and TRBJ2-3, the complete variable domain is DAMVIQNPRYQVTQFGKPVTLSCSQTLNHNVMYWYQQKSSQAPKLLFHYYDKDFNNEADTPDNFQSRRPNTSFCFLDIRSPGLGDTAMYLCATSLTGFGRVRSDTQYFGPGTRLTVL.

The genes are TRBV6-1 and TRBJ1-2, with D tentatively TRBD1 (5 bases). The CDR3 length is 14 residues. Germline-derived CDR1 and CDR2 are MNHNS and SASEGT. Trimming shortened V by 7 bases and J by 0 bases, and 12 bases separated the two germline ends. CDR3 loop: CASKGTAANYGYTF. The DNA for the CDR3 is TGTGCCAGCAAGGGGACGGCGGCTAACTATGGCTACACCTTC.

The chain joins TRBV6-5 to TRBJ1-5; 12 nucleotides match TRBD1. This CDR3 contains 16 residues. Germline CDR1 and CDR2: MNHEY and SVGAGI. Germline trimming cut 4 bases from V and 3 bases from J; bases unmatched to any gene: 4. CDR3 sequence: CASSSGTGGPNQPQHF. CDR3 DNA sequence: TGTGCCAGCAGTTCCGGGACAGGGGGCCCCAATCAGCCCCAGCATTTT.

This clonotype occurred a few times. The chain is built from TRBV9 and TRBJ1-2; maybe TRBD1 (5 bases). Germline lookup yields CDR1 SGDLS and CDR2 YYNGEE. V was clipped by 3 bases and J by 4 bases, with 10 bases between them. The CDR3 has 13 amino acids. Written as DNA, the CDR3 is TGTGCCAGCAGCGCCCGGGACGCCTATGGCTACACCTTC. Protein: CASSARDAYGYTF.

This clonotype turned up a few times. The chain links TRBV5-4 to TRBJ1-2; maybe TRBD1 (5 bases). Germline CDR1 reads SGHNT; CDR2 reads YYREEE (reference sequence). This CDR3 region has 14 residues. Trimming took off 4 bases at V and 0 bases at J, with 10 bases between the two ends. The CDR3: CASSQQGPNYGYTF. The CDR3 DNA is TGTGCCAGCAGCCAGCAGGGCCCTAACTATGGCTACACCTTC.

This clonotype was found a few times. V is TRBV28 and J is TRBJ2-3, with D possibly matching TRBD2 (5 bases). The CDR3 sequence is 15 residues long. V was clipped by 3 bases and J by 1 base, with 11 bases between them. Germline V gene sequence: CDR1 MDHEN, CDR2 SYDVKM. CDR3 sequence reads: CASSLTIPGTDTQYF. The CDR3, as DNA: TGTGCCAGCAGTTTGACTATCCCGGGCACAGATACGCAGTATTTT.

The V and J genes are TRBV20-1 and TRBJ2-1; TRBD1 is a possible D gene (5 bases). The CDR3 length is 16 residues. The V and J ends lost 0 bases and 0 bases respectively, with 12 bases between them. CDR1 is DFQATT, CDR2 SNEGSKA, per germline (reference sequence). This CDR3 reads CSARDGRATSYNEQFF. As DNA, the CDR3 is TGCAGTGCTAGAGATGGCAGGGCTACCTCCTACAATGAGCAGTTCTTC.

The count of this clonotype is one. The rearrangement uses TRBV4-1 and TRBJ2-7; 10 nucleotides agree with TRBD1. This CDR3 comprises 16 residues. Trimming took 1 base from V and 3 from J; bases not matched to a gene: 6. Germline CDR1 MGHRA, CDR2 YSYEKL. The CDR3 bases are TGCGCCAGCAGCCAAGGAATCGGGACAGGGGACTACGAGCAGTACTTC. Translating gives CASSQGIGTGDYEQYF.

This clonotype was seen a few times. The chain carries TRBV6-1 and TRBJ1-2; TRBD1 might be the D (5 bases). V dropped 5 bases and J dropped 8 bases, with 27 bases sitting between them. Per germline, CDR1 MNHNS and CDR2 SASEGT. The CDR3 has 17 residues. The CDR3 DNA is TGTGCCAGCAGTCCCTCGTGGGAAAAGGGCAGGGAGGGAGGCTACACCTTC. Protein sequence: CASSPSWEKGREGGYTF.

This CDR3 is CASSLWGDSSSYEQYF. In nucleotides, the CDR3 is TGTGCCAGCAGTTTATGGGGGGACTCCTCCTCCTACGAGCAGTACTTC. The chain carries TRBV28 and TRBJ2-7; D possibly corresponds to TRBD2 (6 bases). The CDR3 loop spans 16 amino acids. Germline V gene sequence: CDR1 MDHEN, CDR2 SYDVKM. V lost 0 bases and J lost 0, with 12 bases in between.

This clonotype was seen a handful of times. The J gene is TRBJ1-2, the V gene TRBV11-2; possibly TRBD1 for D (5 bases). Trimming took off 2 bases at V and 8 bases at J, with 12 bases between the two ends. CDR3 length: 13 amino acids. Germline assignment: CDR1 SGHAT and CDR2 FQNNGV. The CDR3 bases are TGTGCCAGCAGCTTATCGGCAGGGAACGGCTACACCTTC. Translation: CASSLSAGNGYTF.

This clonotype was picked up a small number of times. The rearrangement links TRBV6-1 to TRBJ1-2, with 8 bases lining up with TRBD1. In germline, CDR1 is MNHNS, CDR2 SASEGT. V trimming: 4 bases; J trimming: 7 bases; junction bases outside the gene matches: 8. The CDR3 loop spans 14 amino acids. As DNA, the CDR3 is TGTGCCAGCAGTGCCCGGACAGGGTTCAGTGGCTACACCTTC. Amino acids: CASSARTGFSGYTF.

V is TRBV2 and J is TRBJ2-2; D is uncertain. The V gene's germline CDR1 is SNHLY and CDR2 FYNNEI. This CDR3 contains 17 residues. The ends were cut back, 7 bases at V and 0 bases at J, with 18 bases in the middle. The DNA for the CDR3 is TGTGCCAGCATCCCGAGGCAGGCTACCTCGAACACCGGGGAGCTGTTTTTT. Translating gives CASIPRQATSNTGELFF.

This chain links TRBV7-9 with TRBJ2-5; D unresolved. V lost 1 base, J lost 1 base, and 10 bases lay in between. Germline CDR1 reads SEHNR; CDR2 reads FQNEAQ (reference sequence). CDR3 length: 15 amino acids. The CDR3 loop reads CASSLGRPPQETQYF. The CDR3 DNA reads TGTGCCAGCAGCTTAGGCAGGCCACCCCAAGAGACCCAGTACTTC.

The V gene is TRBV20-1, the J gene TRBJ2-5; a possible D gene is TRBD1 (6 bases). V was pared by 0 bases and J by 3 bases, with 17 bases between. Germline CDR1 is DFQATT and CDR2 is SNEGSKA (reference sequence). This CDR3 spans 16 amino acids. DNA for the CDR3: TGCAGTGCTAGAGATGGGGCTCGGGACACAGAAGAGACCCAGTACTTC. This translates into CSARDGARDTEETQYF.

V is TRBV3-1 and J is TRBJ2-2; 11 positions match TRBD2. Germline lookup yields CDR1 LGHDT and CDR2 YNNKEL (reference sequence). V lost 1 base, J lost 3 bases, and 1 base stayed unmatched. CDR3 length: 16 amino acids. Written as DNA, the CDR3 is TGTGCCAGCAGCCAAGTAGCGGGAGGGGACACCGGGGAGCTGTTTTTT. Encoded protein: CASSQVAGGDTGELFF. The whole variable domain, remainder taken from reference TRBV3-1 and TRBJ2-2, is DTAVSQTPKYLVTQMGNDKSIKCEQNLGHDTMYWYKQDSKKFLKIMFSYNNKELIINETVPNRFSPKSPDKAHLNLHINSLELGDSAVYFCASSQVAGGDTGELFFGEGSRLTVL.

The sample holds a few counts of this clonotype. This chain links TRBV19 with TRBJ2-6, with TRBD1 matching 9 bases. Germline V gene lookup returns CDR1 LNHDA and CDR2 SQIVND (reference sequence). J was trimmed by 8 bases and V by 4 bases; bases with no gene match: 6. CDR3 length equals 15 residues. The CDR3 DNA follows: TGTGCCAGTAGTACCCGGGACAGGGTTCCCAACGTCCTGACTTTC. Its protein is CASSTRDRVPNVLTF.

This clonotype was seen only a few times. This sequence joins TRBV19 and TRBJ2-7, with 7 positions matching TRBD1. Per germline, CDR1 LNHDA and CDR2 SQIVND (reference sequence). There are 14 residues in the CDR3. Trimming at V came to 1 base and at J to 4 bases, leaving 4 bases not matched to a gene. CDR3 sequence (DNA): TGTGCCAGTAGTATAGTCGCAGGGGGATACGAGCAGTACTTC. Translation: CASSIVAGGYEQYF.

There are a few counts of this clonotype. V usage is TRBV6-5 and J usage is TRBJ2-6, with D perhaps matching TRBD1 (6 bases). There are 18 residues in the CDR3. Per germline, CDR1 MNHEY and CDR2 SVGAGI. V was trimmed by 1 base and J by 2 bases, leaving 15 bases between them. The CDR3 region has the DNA TGTGCCAGCAGTTACTGGGTGACAGGTGGCACTGGGGCCAACGTCCTGACTTTC. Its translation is CASSYWVTGGTGANVLTF.

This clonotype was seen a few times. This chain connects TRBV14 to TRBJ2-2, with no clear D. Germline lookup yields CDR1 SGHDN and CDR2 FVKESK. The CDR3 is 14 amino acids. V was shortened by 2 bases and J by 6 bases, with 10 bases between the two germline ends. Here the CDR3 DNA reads TGTGCCAGCAGCCAAAAAACGGGTCCCGGGGAGCTGTTTTTT. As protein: CASSQKTGPGELFF.

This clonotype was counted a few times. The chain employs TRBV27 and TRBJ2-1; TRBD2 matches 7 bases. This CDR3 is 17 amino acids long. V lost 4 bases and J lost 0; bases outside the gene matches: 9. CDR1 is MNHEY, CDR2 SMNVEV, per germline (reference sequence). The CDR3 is CASSSPFRGSSYNEQFF. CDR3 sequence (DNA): TGTGCCAGCAGTTCCCCCTTTCGCGGGAGCTCCTACAATGAGCAGTTCTTC.